This entry lists 14 T cell receptor beta chains sequenced from one sample in a study of cytomegalovirus exposure and HLA in healthy donors. The PCR employed 60 Vbeta primers together with 13 Jbeta primers. Some clones are missing from TCRdb's copy, which holds only in-frame ones; the method was immunoSEQ multiplex PCR. The sample holds some 200,000 clones, over 75% seen once. Sequencing was performed on PBMCs. Receptor source: a boy aged 2-15 years in good health and CMV-seronegative.

This rearrangement joins TRBV6-1 to TRBJ2-3, with a tentative D call TRBD2 (6 bases). CDR1 and CDR2 from the germline V gene are MNHNS and SASEGT. V lost 6 bases and J lost 9, with 16 bases in between. The CDR3 runs 13 residues. CDR3: CASSPGGSVTQYF. In nucleotides, the CDR3 is TGTGCCAGCAGCCCCGGGGGATCAGTAACGCAGTATTTT.

In nucleotides, the CDR3 is TGTGCCAGCAGCTATATAGCGGGACCGAGCACAGATACGCAGTATTTT. This encodes CASSYIAGPSTDTQYF. The chain couples TRBV7-9 to TRBJ2-3, with 8 nucleotides matching TRBD2. After removal of 4 bases from V and 0 bases from J, the junction contained 6 bases not matched to a gene. Germline assignment: CDR1 SEHNR and CDR2 FQNEAQ (reference sequence). The CDR3 consists of 16 residues. Complete variable domain (other parts from reference TRBV7-9 and TRBJ2-3): DTGVSQNPRHKITKRGQNVTFRCDPISEHNRLYWYRQTLGQGPEFLTYFQNEAQLEKSRLLSDRFSAERPKGSFSTLEIQRTEQGDSAMYLCASSYIAGPSTDTQYFGPGTRLTVL.

The chain joins TRBV5-4 to TRBJ2-5, with 11 bases that match TRBD2. This CDR3 spans 16 amino acids. The germline gives CDR1 SGHNT, CDR2 YYREEE (reference sequence). Trimming took 4 bases from V and 5 from J; bases not matched to a gene: 10. Written as DNA, the CDR3 is TGTGCCAGCAGCAAGGCTAGCGGGGGGACAGGGGAGACCCAGTACTTC. Encoded protein: CASSKASGGTGETQYF. Combining the CDR3 with reference TRBV5-4 and TRBJ2-5 gives the whole variable domain ETGVTQSPTHLIKTRGQQVTLRCSSQSGHNTVSWYQQALGQGPQFIFQYYREEENGRGNFPPRFSGLQFPNYSSELNVNALELDDSALYLCASSKASGGTGETQYFGPGTRLLVL.

The table lists this clone with a few counts. CDR3 amino acids: CASTGQGGNEQFF. The CDR3 DNA reads TGTGCCAGCACGGGACAAGGGGGTAATGAGCAGTTCTTC. This chain connects TRBV2 to TRBJ2-1, with a possible D match to TRBD1 (6 bases). V was trimmed by 7 bases and J by 7 bases, leaving 14 bases between them. The CDR3 has 13 residues. Germline lookup yields CDR1 SNHLY and CDR2 FYNNEI.

This rearrangement joins TRBV6-1 to TRBJ1-5, with a tentative D call TRBD1 (6 bases). The V end lost 4 bases, the J end lost 6 bases, and 10 bases lay between the germline ends. Per the germline V gene, CDR1 is MNHNS and CDR2 is SASEGT. The CDR3 consists of 13 residues. The CDR3 DNA reads as TGTGCCAGCAGTGTGGGGACATTTCAGCCCCAGCATTTT. This translates into CASSVGTFQPQHF.

The chain carries TRBV6-6 and TRBJ2-3; TRBD1 agrees at 9 bases. This CDR3 spans 15 amino acids. CDR1 and CDR2 (germline): MNHNY, SVGAGI (reference sequence). The trim removed 6 bases at V and 3 bases at J, leaving 7 bases unmatched. CDR3 sequence: CASRTGTGYTDTQYF. The CDR3 bases are TGTGCCAGCAGGACCGGGACAGGGTATACAGATACGCAGTATTTT.

The chain combines TRBV7-6 with TRBJ2-2, with D perhaps matching TRBD2 (6 bases). With 0 bases removed from V and 4 bases from J, the gap between germline ends came to 6 bases. CDR3 length: 14 residues. Germline CDR1 reads SGHVS; CDR2 reads FNYEAQ. DNA of the CDR3: TGTGCCAGCAGCTTAGCGGGAGGCACCGGGGAGCTGTTTTTT. It translates to CASSLAGGTGELFF. Based on the CDR3 plus reference TRBV7-6 and TRBJ2-2, the full variable domain is GAGVSQSPRYKVTKRGQDVALRCDPISGHVSLYWYRQALGQGPEFLTYFNYEAQQDKSGLPNDRFSAERPEGSISTLTIQRTEQRDSAMYRCASSLAGGTGELFFGEGSRLTVL.

A few counts support this clone. V is TRBV9 and J is TRBJ1-6, with D possibly being TRBD1 (5 bases). Trimming removed 0 bases at V and 4 bases at J, with 8 bases between. This CDR3 has 15 residues. Germline V lookup: CDR1 SGDLS, CDR2 YYNGEE. The CDR3: CASSVGGAYNSPLHF. CDR3 DNA sequence: TGTGCCAGCAGCGTAGGCGGGGCATATAATTCACCCCTCCACTTT.

The V gene is TRBV7-6, the J gene TRBJ1-4; 7 nucleotides match TRBD1. The germline V gene has CDR1 SGHVS and CDR2 FNYEAQ. The V gene end was trimmed by 5 bases and the J gene end by 3 bases; junction bases not matched to a gene: 3. This CDR3 comprises 14 residues. CDR3 amino acids: CASSTGVSNEKLFF. The CDR3 nucleotides are TGTGCCAGCAGCACAGGGGTATCTAATGAAAAACTGTTTTTT.

The count of this clone is one. The chain links TRBV30 to TRBJ1-1; 8 bases align to TRBD1. CDR3 length: 13 amino acids. CDR1 and CDR2 (germline): GTSNPN, SVGIG (reference sequence). Trimming cost V 7 bases and J 1 base; bases outside gene matches: 5. In DNA form, the CDR3 reads TGTGCCTCTCAGGGGGCGAGGAACACTGAAGCTTTCTTT. Translation: CASQGARNTEAFF. Based on the CDR3 plus reference TRBV30 and TRBJ1-1, the full variable domain is SQTIHQWPATLVQPVGSPLSLECTVEGTSNPNLYWYRQAAGRGLQLLFYSVGIGQISSEVPQNLSASRPQDRQFILSSKKLLLSDSGFYLCASQGARNTEAFFGQGTRLTVV.

V usage is TRBV4-3 and J usage is TRBJ2-2; D might be TRBD2 (5 bases). The V end was cut by 0 bases, the J end by 4 bases, with 12 bases between. The length of the CDR3 is 16 residues. CDR1 LGHNA and CDR2 YSLEER come from the germline V gene. CDR3 protein: CASSQDERGLTGELFF. As DNA, the CDR3 is TGCGCCAGCAGCCAAGATGAAAGAGGGCTCACCGGGGAGCTGTTTTTT.

CDR3 in amino acids: CASSERASGDNEQFF. DNA for the CDR3: TGTGCCAGCAGCGAGAGAGCTAGCGGGGACAATGAGCAGTTCTTC. The chain carries TRBV9 and TRBJ2-1; 9 positions match TRBD2. The CDR3 contains 15 residues. Unmatched junction bases numbered 6, after V lost 3 bases and J lost 5 bases. Germline CDR1 reads SGDLS; CDR2 reads YYNGEE. Full variable domain (missing parts from reference TRBV9 and TRBJ2-1): DSGVTQTPKHLITATGQRVTLRCSPRSGDLSVYWYQQSLDQGLQFLIQYYNGEERAKGNILERFSAQQFPDLHSELNLSSLELGDSALYFCASSERASGDNEQFFGPGTRLTVL.

This clone has only one observation. This rearrangement joins TRBV6-5 to TRBJ2-3; 10 nucleotides align to TRBD1. This CDR3 has 14 amino acids. Germline assignment: CDR1 MNHEY and CDR2 SVGAGI. V dropped 6 bases and J dropped 4; count of bases not matched to a gene: 4. This CDR3 reads CASRSTGGADTQYF. Here the CDR3 DNA reads TGTGCCAGCAGATCGACAGGGGGCGCAGATACGCAGTATTTT.

The sample holds a few counts of this clone. This chain uses TRBV13 with TRBJ1-6; no definite D call. Germline loops: CDR1 PRHDT, CDR2 FYEKMQ (reference sequence). CDR3 length: 14 residues. V was pared by 3 bases and J by 10 bases, with 13 bases between. The CDR3 sequence is CASSFAGYGSPLHF. The CDR3 DNA reads TGTGCCAGCAGCTTTGCGGGGTACGGGTCACCCCTCCACTTT.